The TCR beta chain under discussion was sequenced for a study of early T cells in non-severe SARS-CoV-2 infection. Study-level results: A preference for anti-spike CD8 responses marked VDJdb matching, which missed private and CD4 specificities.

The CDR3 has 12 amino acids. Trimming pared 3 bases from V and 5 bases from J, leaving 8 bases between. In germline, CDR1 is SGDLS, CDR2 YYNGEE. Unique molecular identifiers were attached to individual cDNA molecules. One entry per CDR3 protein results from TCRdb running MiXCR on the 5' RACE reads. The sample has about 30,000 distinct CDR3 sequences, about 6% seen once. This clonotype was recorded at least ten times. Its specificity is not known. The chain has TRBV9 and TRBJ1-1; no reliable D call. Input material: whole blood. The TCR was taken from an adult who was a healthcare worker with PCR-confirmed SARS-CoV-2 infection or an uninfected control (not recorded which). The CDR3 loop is CASSAQQTEAFF. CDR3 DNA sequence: TGTGCCAGCAGCGCACAGCAAACTGAAGCTTTCTTT.